The TCR beta chain under discussion was sequenced for a study of CD8+ T cells in alopecia areata. The CDR3 runs 16 residues. Looked up from germline, CDR1 is SGHTA and CDR2 is FQGNSA. Between the trimmed V and J ends, which lost 5 bases and 1 base, there was a span of 17 bases. Treatment defined: oral pan-JAK inhibitor, 5-10 mg twice daily. RNA was isolated and reverse transcribed to cDNA, the sequencing template. Sequencing used immunoSEQ multiplex PCR; TCRdb keeps in-frame clones, though not all of them. The sample shows around 300,000 clones, about three fifths of them seen only once. The V and J genes are TRBV7-2 and TRBJ1-1; D ambiguous. The TCR comes from a human donor with alopecia areata. This specimen consisted of CD4+ T cells sorted from blood, obtained around week 54, from a patient treated with tofacitinib. CDR3: CASSPRPVAGNTEAFF. CDR3 coding DNA: TGTGCCAGCAGCCCAAGACCCGTAGCGGGGAACACTGAAGCTTTCTTT.